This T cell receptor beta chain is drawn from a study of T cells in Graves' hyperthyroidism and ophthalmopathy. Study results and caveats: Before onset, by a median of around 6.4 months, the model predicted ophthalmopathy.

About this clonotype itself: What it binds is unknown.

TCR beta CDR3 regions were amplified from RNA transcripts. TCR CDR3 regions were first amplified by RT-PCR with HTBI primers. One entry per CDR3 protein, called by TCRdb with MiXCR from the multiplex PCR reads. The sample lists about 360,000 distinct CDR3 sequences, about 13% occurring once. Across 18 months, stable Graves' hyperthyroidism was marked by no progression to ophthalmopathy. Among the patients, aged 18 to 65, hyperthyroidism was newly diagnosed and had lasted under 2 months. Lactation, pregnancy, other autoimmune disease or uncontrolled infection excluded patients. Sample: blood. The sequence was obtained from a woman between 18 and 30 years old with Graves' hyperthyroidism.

This CDR3 reads CASSVWGGPTGELFF. DNA of the CDR3: TGTGCCAGCAGCGTATGGGGGGGGCCCACCGGGGAGCTGTTTTTT. The gene calls are TRBV9 and TRBJ2-2; TRBD2 is a possible D gene (7 bases). V was trimmed by 1 base and J by 4 bases, leaving 11 bases between them. The CDR3 sequence is 15 residues long. Germline lookup yields CDR1 SGDLS and CDR2 YYNGEE.